This T cell receptor beta chain was profiled in a study of shared clonotypes between healthy human individuals. Study-wide context: Ranging from 18 to 49 in age, donors were a couple of women and a few men.

Original processing methods: Sequence data from immunoSEQ were junction-only and lacked quality scores; consequently, filtering differed. Using immunoSEQ multiplex PCR, the repertoire was profiled, and TCRdb retains in-frame clones only, with some absent. The V and J calls and clone size are taken from that table; D and trimming were inferred from the DNA. Among some 2.1 million clones listed, about 94% were seen once. This clone was counted a single time. Its matching antigen is unknown. This same CDR3 is encoded by further DNA sequences in the sample. Whole-study findings and limits: Rarefaction revealed incomplete sorted-subset sequencing despite large depth. Some naive CD4 clonotypes, roughly 4.8%, turned up in common across several donors.

The germline V gene has CDR1 LNHDA and CDR2 SQIVND (reference sequence). This CDR3 contains 11 residues. Trimming removed 3 bases at V and 4 bases at J, with 4 bases between. Naivety among CD8 cells was defined by CD45RO negativity and positive CCR7 selection, thereby excluding terminally differentiated effector memory CD45RA+ cells. The chain joins TRBV19 to TRBJ2-7; D gene unclear. This receptor was identified in a man in his late teens or twenties in good health. Sequencing used naive CD8+ T cells sorted from blood. The CDR3 nucleotides read TGTGCCAGTAGTATTGGGTACGAGCAGTACTTC. Translating it yields CASSIGYEQYF.